Each of the 25 T cell receptor beta chains below was sequenced from the same sample in a study of cytomegalovirus exposure and HLA in healthy donors. Primers included in the PCR were 60 Vbeta and 13 Jbeta primers. Measured with immunoSEQ multiplex PCR; TCRdb has only the in-frame clones, and not every one. The sample has approximately 110,000 clones; the top ten hold approximately 1%. The sample was PBMCs. Every receptor here comes from a man aged 18-30 years in good health and CMV-seronegative.

The genes are TRBV5-1 and TRBJ2-7, with D tentatively TRBD2 (6 bases). The CDR3 contains 15 residues. V lost 4 bases, J lost 2 bases, and 16 bases lay in between. In germline, CDR1 is SGHRS, CDR2 YFSETQ. CDR3 DNA sequence: TGCGCCAGCAGCCCTGTCGCGGGGAGCGCCTACGAGCAGTACTTC. It translates to CASSPVAGSAYEQYF.

The chain uses TRBV6-5 and TRBJ2-3; 9 positions match TRBD2. Germline V gene lookup returns CDR1 MNHEY and CDR2 SVGAGI. The CDR3 spans 15 residues. V lost 6 bases to trimming and J lost 3 bases; unmatched junction nucleotides: 7. CDR3 loop: CASRANSGRTDTQYF. The CDR3 coding sequence is TGTGCCAGCAGGGCCAATAGCGGGAGAACAGATACGCAGTATTTT.

The chain links TRBV30 to TRBJ1-4, with 7 bases aligning to TRBD1. CDR3 length: 13 residues. Germline CDR1 reads GTSNPN; CDR2 reads SVGIG (reference sequence). V lost 5 bases to trimming and J lost 5 bases; unmatched junction nucleotides: 5. Here the CDR3 DNA reads TGTGCCTGGGAGGGACAGTTAAATGAAAAACTGTTTTTT. As protein: CAWEGQLNEKLFF.

This chain links TRBV27 with TRBJ1-1; 8 bases map to TRBD1. V dropped 8 bases and J dropped 4; count of bases not matched to a gene: 6. Germline lookup yields CDR1 MNHEY and CDR2 SMNVEV (reference sequence). This CDR3 region has 13 residues. CDR3 amino acids: CASRQGLTTEAFF. CDR3 sequence (DNA): TGTGCCAGCCGACAGGGGTTGACCACTGAAGCTTTCTTT.

The V and J genes are TRBV30 and TRBJ2-3; maybe TRBD2 (6 bases). The CDR3 is 15 amino acids. V dropped 3 bases and J dropped 0 bases, with 13 bases sitting between them. Looked up from germline, CDR1 is GTSNPN and CDR2 is SVGIG (reference sequence). The CDR3 DNA reads as TGTGCCTGGAGAGAGACGGGGACTAGCACAGATACGCAGTATTTT. Encoded protein: CAWRETGTSTDTQYF.

This chain uses TRBV19 with TRBJ1-5; 9 bases are a match to TRBD1. The J segment lost 6 bases and the V segment lost 4 bases, leaving 10 bases of the junction unmatched. The CDR3 contains 16 residues. CDR1 LNHDA and CDR2 SQIVND come from the germline V gene (reference sequence). In DNA form, the CDR3 reads TGTGCCAGTAGTACCATCGAGGGACAGGGAGGTCAGCCCCAGCATTTT. This translates into CASSTIEGQGGQPQHF.

The chain employs TRBV30 and TRBJ1-5; D gene uncertain. From germline, CDR1 is GTSNPN and CDR2 SVGIG (reference sequence). Deletions cut 2 bases from V and 3 bases from J, with 14 bases between. There are 15 residues in the CDR3. In nucleotides, the CDR3 is TGTGCCTGGAGTCCTGACTACGATTACAATCAGCCCCAGCATTTT. Translation: CAWSPDYDYNQPQHF.

The chain combines TRBV4-1 with TRBJ1-2, with unresolved D. In germline, CDR1 is MGHRA, CDR2 YSYEKL. This CDR3 is built from 14 residues. Trimming shortened V by 4 bases and J by 0 bases, and 9 bases separated the two germline ends. The CDR3 DNA follows: TGCGCCAGCAGCCTTGTCGGGGCTAACTATGGCTACACCTTC. Translation gives CASSLVGANYGYTF.

The chain carries TRBV18 and TRBJ1-4, with D hard to call. The CDR3 contains 13 residues. Germline CDR1 and CDR2: KGHSH and LQKENI. V gave up 3 bases and J gave up 8 bases, with 10 bases separating them. The chain's CDR3 is CASSPPGSEKLFF. The CDR3 DNA is TGTGCCAGCTCACCCCCGGGGAGCGAAAAACTGTTTTTT.

As DNA, the CDR3 is TGCGCCAGCAGCCCGGGGGGGACTAACTATGGCTACACCTTC. Translated: CASSPGGTNYGYTF. The rearrangement links TRBV5-1 to TRBJ1-2, with a tentative D call TRBD1 (5 bases). There are 14 residues in the CDR3. V shed 4 bases and J shed 0 bases, with 10 bases lying between them. CDR1 is SGHRS and CDR2 is YFSETQ in the germline V gene.

The chain recombines TRBV19 with TRBJ1-4, with a possible D match to TRBD1 (6 bases). The germline CDR1 and CDR2 sequences are LNHDA and SQIVND (reference sequence). Trimming pared 7 bases from V and 8 bases from J, leaving 17 bases between. CDR3 size: 14 residues. The chain's CDR3 is CASTSWGRSEKLFF. The DNA for the CDR3 is TGTGCCAGTACGTCATGGGGGCGTAGCGAAAAACTGTTTTTT.

This chain uses TRBV5-1 with TRBJ2-2, with 10 bases lining up with TRBD2. The CDR3 contains 21 residues. Germline V gene lookup returns CDR1 SGHRS and CDR2 YFSETQ. After removal of 0 bases from V and 4 bases from J, the junction contained 18 bases not matched to a gene. This CDR3 is CASSLVPIAGGMMSGTGELFF. Written as DNA, the CDR3 is TGCGCCAGCAGCTTGGTCCCTATAGCGGGAGGTATGATGTCGGGCACCGGGGAGCTGTTTTTT.

The chain uses TRBV11-2 and TRBJ1-2; 7 nucleotides align to TRBD1. CDR1 is SGHAT and CDR2 is FQNNGV in the germline V gene. This CDR3 spans 15 amino acids. V dropped 5 bases and J dropped 2; count of bases not matched to a gene: 8. CDR3 sequence (DNA): TGTGCCAGCAGCACCCCCGGGACAGAGAACTATGGCTACACCTTC. This gives the protein CASSTPGTENYGYTF.

The chain carries TRBV4-1 and TRBJ2-5; D is unclear. The J call could be wrong; TRBJ2-7 is a better fit for the DNA end. Germline-derived CDR1 and CDR2 are MGHRA and YSYEKL. This CDR3 has 17 residues. The CDR3 protein is CASSQVDWQRLSYEQYF. The CDR3, as DNA: TGCGCCAGCAGCCAAGTGGATTGGCAGCGCCTCTCCTACGAGCAGTACTTC.

The rearrangement links TRBV30 to TRBJ1-4, with D possibly being TRBD1 (6 bases). The germline gives CDR1 GTSNPN, CDR2 SVGIG (reference sequence). The CDR3 contains 12 residues. V was pared by 2 bases and J by 8 bases, with 9 bases between. CDR3 DNA sequence: TGTGCCTGGAGTCAGGGGCGGGAAAAACTGTTTTTT. Translated, it gives CAWSQGREKLFF.

The chain couples TRBV13 to TRBJ2-7; 11 bases are shared with TRBD2. V dropped 5 bases and J dropped 4; count of bases not matched to a gene: 7. The CDR3 consists of 15 residues. Per the germline V gene, CDR1 is PRHDT and CDR2 is FYEKMQ (reference sequence). CDR3 residues: CASSTNSGGAYEQYF. CDR3 nucleotides: TGTGCCAGCAGCACCAATAGCGGGGGGGCTTACGAGCAGTACTTC. The full variable domain, its missing parts supplied by reference TRBV13 and TRBJ2-7, is AAGVIQSPRHLIKEKRETATLKCYPIPRHDTVYWYQQGPGQDPQFLISFYEKMQSDKGSIPDRFSAQQFSDYHSELNMSSLELGDSALYFCASSTNSGGAYEQYFGPGTRLTVT.

This rearrangement joins TRBV25-1 to TRBJ2-1, with 8 bases lining up with TRBD1. The germline V gene encodes CDR1 MGHDK and CDR2 SYGVNS. CDR3 size: 12 residues. The ends lost 4 bases at V and 15 bases at J; junction bases unmatched: 8. CDR3 DNA: TGTGCCAGCAGTGCCGAAACAGGGGGGACGTTCTTC. Translated: CASSAETGGTFF.

J is TRBJ2-1 and V is TRBV6-5; D perhaps matches TRBD2 (6 bases). Trimming took off 4 bases at V and 1 base at J, with 8 bases between the two ends. The CDR3 covers 14 residues. Germline CDR1 reads MNHEY; CDR2 reads SVGAGI. The CDR3 region is CASSSGGSYNEQFF. DNA of the CDR3: TGTGCCAGCAGTTCTGGGGGGTCCTACAATGAGCAGTTCTTC.

V gene TRBV29-1 combines with J gene TRBJ2-2; a weak D match, TRBD2 (7 bases). CDR3 length: 16 residues. The germline gives CDR1 SQVTM, CDR2 ANQGSEA. V dropped 5 bases and J dropped 0 bases, with 16 bases sitting between them. CDR3 region: CSVTYSGGANTGELFF. The CDR3 nucleotides are TGCAGCGTTACCTATTCGGGGGGCGCGAACACCGGGGAGCTGTTTTTT.

V usage is TRBV10-3 and J usage is TRBJ2-7, with D perhaps matching TRBD1 (6 bases). Germline CDR1 reads ENHRY; CDR2 reads SYGVKD. The length of the CDR3 is 16 residues. Trimming left V 0 bases short and J 2 bases short, with 14 bases between. The CDR3 coding sequence is TGTGCCATCAGTGAGTCGTCCAGGGGAATCCCCTACGAGCAGTACTTC. Encoded protein: CAISESSRGIPYEQYF.

This chain links TRBV6-5 with TRBJ1-1; D not certain. CDR1 is MNHEY, CDR2 SVGAGI, per germline. The CDR3 is 13 residues long. The ends were cut back, 6 bases at V and 1 base at J, with 9 bases in the middle. Here the CDR3 reads CASRHRGNTEAFF. The CDR3 DNA is TGTGCCAGCAGACACCGTGGGAACACTGAAGCTTTCTTT.

This chain's CDR3 is CASSIDPRGHTNQPQHF. CDR3 DNA sequence: TGTGCCAGTAGTATAGATCCTAGGGGACACACAAATCAGCCCCAGCATTTT. This chain joins TRBV19 and TRBJ1-5; D perhaps matches TRBD1 (6 bases). This CDR3 is 17 amino acids long. The V gene lost 0 bases and the J gene lost 4 bases, with 16 bases spanning the gap. Germline loops: CDR1 LNHDA, CDR2 SQIVND (reference sequence).

The rearrangement links TRBV5-4 to TRBJ1-4; 8 positions agree with TRBD1. CDR1 and CDR2 (germline): SGHNT, YYREEE (reference sequence). CDR3 size: 15 residues. The trim removed 2 bases at V and 7 bases at J, leaving 7 bases unmatched. As DNA, the CDR3 is TGTGCCAGCAGCTTACGACAGGGGTTGGGTGAAAAACTGTTTTTT. Amino acids: CASSLRQGLGEKLFF.

The CDR3 reads CASSLYEWGGSNQPQHF. As DNA, the CDR3 is TGTGCCAGCAGTTTATATGAATGGGGGGGAAGCAATCAGCCCCAGCATTTT. This sequence joins TRBV28 and TRBJ1-5, with a possible D match to TRBD1 (5 bases). Germline-derived CDR1 and CDR2 are MDHEN and SYDVKM. This CDR3 has 17 residues. With 1 base removed from V and 1 base from J, the gap between germline ends came to 14 bases.

The chain uses TRBV5-5 and TRBJ1-3, with TRBD1 as a possible D gene (6 bases). This CDR3 has 18 residues. Per the germline V gene, CDR1 is SGHKS and CDR2 is YYEKEE (reference sequence). With 4 bases removed from V and 2 bases from J, the gap between germline ends came to 22 bases. CDR3 region: CASSALPGRGATGNTIYF. The DNA for the CDR3 is TGTGCCAGCAGCGCTCTCCCAGGGAGGGGGGCCACTGGAAACACCATATATTTT. The entire variable domain, with the rest obtained from reference TRBV5-5 and TRBJ1-3, is as follows: DAGVTQSPTHLIKTRGQQVTLRCSPISGHKSVSWYQQVLGQGPQFIFQYYEKEERGRGNFPDRFSARQFPNYSSELNVNALLLGDSALYLCASSALPGRGATGNTIYFGEGSWLTVV.